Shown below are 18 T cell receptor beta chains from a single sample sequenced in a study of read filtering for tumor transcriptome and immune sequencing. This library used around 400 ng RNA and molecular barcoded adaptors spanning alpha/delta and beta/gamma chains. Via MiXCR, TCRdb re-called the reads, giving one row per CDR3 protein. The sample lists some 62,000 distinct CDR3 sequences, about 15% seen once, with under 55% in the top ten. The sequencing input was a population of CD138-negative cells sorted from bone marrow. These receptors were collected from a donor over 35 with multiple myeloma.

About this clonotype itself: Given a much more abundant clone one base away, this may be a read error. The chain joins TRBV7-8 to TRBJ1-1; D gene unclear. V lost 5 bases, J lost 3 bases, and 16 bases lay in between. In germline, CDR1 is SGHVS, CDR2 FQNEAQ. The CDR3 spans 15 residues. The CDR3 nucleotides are TGTGCCAGCAGCCTCAAGAGCCAGCAGGACACTGAAGCTTTCTTT. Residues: CASSLKSQQDTEAFF.

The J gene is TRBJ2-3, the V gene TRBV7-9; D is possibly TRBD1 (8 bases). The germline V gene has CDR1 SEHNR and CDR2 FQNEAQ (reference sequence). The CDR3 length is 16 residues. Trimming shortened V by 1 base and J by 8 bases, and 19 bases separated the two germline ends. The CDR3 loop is CASSLEGQGLYGTQYF. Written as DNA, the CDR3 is TGTGCCAGCAGCTTAGAAGGACAGGGACTATATGGTACGCAGTATTTT. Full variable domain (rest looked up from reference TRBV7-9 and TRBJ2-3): DTGVSQNPRHKITKRGQNVTFRCDPISEHNRLYWYRQTLGQGPEFLTYFQNEAQLEKSRLLSDRFSAERPKGSFSTLEIQRTEQGDSAMYLCASSLEGQGLYGTQYFGPGTRLTVL.

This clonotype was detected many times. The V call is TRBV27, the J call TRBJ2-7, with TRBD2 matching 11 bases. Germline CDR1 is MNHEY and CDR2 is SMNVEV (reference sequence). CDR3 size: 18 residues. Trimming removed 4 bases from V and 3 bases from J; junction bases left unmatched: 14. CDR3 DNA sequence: TGTGCCAGCAGTTGGAGCAGGGGACTAGCGGAGATATACTACGAGCAGTACTTC. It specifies CASSWSRGLAEIYYEQYF.

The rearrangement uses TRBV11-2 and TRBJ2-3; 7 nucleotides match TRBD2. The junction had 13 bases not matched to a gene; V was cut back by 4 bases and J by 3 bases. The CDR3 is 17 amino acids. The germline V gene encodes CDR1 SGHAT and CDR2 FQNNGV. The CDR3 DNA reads TGTGCCAGCAGCTCCCACGGTAGCGGGCCTAGAACAGATACGCAGTATTTT. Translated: CASSSHGSGPRTDTQYF.

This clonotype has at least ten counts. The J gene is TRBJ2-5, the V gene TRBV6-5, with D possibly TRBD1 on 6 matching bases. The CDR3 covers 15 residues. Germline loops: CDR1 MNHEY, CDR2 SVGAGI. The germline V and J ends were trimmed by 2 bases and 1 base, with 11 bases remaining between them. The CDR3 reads CASSYVGGSQETQYF. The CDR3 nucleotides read TGTGCCAGCAGTTACGTAGGGGGATCCCAAGAGACCCAGTACTTC.

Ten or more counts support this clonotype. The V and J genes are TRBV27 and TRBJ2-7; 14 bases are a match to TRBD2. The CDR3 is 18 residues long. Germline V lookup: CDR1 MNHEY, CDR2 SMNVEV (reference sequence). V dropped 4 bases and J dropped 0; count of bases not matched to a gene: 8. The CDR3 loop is CASSSLTGTSGSSYEQYF. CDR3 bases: TGTGCCAGCAGTTCCCTAACAGGGACTAGCGGGAGCTCCTACGAGCAGTACTTC.

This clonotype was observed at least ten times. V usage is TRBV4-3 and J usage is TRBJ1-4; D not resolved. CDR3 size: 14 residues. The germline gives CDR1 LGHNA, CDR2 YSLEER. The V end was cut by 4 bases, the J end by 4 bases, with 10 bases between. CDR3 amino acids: CASSPSRYNEKLFF. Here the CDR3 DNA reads TGCGCCAGCAGCCCCAGCAGATATAATGAAAAACTGTTTTTT.

Here the CDR3 reads CASSTLAGGTTDTQYF. In DNA, the CDR3 is TGTGCCAGCAGCACCTTAGCGGGAGGGACCACAGATACGCAGTATTTT. This chain connects TRBV14 to TRBJ2-3; 11 positions match TRBD2. V lost 5 bases and J lost 2; bases outside the gene matches: 6. Germline CDR1 is SGHDN and CDR2 is FVKESK. The length of the CDR3 is 16 residues.

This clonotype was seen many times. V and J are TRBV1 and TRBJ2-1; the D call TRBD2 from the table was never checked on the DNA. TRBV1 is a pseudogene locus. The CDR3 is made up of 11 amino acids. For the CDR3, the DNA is TGCACCAGCAGGGCAGCTAGCGGGCAGTTCTTC. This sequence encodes CTSRAASGQFF.

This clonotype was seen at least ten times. DNA of the CDR3: TGTGCCAGCAGTTCAATGGGGACAGGCTCCTACGAGCAGTACTTC. This gives the protein CASSSMGTGSYEQYF. The genes are TRBV27 and TRBJ2-7, with 8 bases lining up with TRBD1. The CDR3 length is 15 residues. V lost 4 bases, J lost 0 bases, and 5 bases stayed unmatched. CDR1 and CDR2 from the germline V gene are MNHEY and SMNVEV (reference sequence).

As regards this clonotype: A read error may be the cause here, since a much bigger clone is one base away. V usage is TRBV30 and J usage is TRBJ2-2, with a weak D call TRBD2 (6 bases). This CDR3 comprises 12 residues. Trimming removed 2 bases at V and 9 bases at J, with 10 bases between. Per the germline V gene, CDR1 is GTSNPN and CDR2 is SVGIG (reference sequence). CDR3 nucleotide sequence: TGTGCCTGGAGTCGGGGGATCAGGGAGCTGTTTTTT. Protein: CAWSRGIRELFF.

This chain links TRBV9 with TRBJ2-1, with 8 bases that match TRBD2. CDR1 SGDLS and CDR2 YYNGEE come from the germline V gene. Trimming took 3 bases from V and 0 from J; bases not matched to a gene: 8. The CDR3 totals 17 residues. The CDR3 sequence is CASSARASGLSYNEQFF. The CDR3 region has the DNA TGTGCCAGCAGCGCCCGGGCTAGCGGGCTCTCCTACAATGAGCAGTTCTTC.

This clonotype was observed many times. As DNA, the CDR3 is TGTGCCAGCAGCTTTGGGTTAGCGGAGTATTCGAACACCGGGGAGCTGTTTTTT. It codes for CASSFGLAEYSNTGELFF. The genes are TRBV5-6 and TRBJ2-2; D may be TRBD2 (6 bases). CDR1 and CDR2 (germline): SGHDT, YYEEEE. This CDR3 is 18 amino acids long. V was trimmed by 2 bases and J by 0 bases, leaving 17 bases between them.

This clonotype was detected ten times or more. This CDR3 is CASSGSPSPYNEQFF. In DNA form, the CDR3 reads TGTGCCAGCAGCGGAAGCCCATCACCGTACAATGAGCAGTTCTTC. The chain recombines TRBV9 with TRBJ2-1; no clear D. The ends were cut back, 3 bases at V and 4 bases at J, with 14 bases in the middle. CDR3 length: 15 amino acids. Per the germline V gene, CDR1 is SGDLS and CDR2 is YYNGEE.

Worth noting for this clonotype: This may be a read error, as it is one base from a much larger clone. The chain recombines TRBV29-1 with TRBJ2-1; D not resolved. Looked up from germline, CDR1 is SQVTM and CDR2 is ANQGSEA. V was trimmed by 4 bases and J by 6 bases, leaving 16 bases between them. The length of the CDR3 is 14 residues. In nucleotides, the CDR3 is TGCAGCGTTGGGCCTATATTGACTCTCAATGAGCAGTTCTTC. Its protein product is CSVGPILTLNEQFF.

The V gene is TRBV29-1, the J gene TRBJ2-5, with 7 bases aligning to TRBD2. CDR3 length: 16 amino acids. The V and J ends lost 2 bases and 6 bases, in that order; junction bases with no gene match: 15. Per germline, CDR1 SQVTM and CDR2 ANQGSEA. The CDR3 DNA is TGCAGCGTTGAAAGGAGCGGGGCCCAGAGGAGTAAGACCCAGTACTTC. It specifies CSVERSGAQRSKTQYF.

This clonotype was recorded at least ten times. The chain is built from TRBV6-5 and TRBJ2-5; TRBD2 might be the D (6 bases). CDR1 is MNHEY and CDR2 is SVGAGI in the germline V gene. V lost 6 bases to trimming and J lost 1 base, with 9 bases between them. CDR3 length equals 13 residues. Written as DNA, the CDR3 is TGTGCCAGCAGGGGGGACTTCCAAGAGACCCAGTACTTC. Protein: CASRGDFQETQYF.

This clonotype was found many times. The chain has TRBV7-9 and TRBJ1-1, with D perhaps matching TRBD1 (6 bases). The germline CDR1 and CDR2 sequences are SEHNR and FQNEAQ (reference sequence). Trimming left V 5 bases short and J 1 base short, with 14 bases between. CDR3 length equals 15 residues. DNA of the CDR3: TGTGCCAGCAGCGAGGGGGATTTTAAGAACACTGAAGCTTTCTTT. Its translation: CASSEGDFKNTEAFF.